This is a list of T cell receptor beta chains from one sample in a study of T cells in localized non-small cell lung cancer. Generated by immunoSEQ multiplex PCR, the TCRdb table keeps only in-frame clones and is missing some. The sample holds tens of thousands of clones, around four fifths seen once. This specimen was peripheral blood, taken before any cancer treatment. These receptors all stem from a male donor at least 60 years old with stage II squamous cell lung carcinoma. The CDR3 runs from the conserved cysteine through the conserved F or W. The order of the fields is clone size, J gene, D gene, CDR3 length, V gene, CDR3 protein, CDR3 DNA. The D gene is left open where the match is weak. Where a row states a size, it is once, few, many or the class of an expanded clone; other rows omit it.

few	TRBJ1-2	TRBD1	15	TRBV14	CASSQTEFQGDGYTF	TGTGCCAGCAGCCAGACCGAATTCCAGGGGGATGGCTACACCTTC
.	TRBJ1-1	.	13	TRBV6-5	CASSYDTGAEAFF	TGTGCCAGCAGTTACGATACAGGCGCTGAAGCTTTCTTT
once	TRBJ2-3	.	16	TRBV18	CASSPPYQTSTDTQYF	TGTGCCAGCTCACCACCATACCAGACCAGCACAGATACGCAGTATTTT
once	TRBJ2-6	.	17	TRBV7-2	CASSLVHILSGANVLTF	TGTGCCAGCAGCTTAGTCCATATCCTCTCTGGGGCCAACGTCCTGACTTTC
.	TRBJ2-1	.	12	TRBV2	CASDEGYNEQFF	TGTGCCAGCGATGAGGGATACAATGAGCAGTTCTTC
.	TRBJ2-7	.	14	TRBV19	CASSVAGRGYEQYF	TGTGCCAGTAGTGTGGCAGGGAGAGGCTACGAGCAGTACTTC
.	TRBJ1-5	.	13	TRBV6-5	CASSKEPPRPQHF	TGTGCCAGCAGTAAGGAACCCCCGAGGCCCCAGCATTTT
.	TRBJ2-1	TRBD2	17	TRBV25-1	CASSEWASGTYGNEQFF	TGTGCCAGCAGTGAATGGGCTAGCGGGACCTATGGGAATGAGCAGTTCTTC
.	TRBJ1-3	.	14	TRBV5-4	CASSSGVLGNTIYF	TGTGCCAGCAGCTCAGGGGTCCTGGGAAACACCATATATTTT
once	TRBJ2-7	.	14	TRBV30	CAWSASGTFYEQYF	TGTGCCTGGAGTGCCTCCGGGACATTCTACGAGCAGTACTTC
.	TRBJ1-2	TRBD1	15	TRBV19	CASSIQRQGGDGYTF	TGTGCCAGTAGTATCCAACGACAGGGTGGCGATGGCTACACCTTC
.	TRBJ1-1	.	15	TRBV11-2	CASRITKMGNTEAFF	TGTGCCAGCAGAATAACCAAAATGGGGAACACTGAAGCTTTCTTT
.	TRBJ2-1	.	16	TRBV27	CASSLLGERSYNEQFF	TGTGCCAGCAGTTTATTGGGGGAGCGGTCCTACAATGAGCAGTTCTTC
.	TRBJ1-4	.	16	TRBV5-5	CASSLGSTTGGEKLFF	TGTGCCAGCAGCTTGGGGTCTACGACAGGTGGGGAAAAACTGTTTTTT
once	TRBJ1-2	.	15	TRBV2	CASSEWAGKYYGYTF	TGTGCCAGCAGTGAATGGGCAGGGAAATACTATGGCTACACCTTC
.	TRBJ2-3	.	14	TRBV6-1	CASKVAEGTDTQYF	TGTGCCAGCAAGGTAGCGGAGGGCACAGATACGCAGTATTTT
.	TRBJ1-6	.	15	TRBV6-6	CASTHRAHRNSPLHF	TGTGCCAGCACACACAGGGCCCACCGAAATTCACCCCTCCACTTT
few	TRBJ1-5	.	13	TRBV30	CAWSKAAHQPQHF	TGTGCCTGGAGCAAGGCAGCCCATCAGCCCCAGCATTTT
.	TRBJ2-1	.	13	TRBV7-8	CASSPGAANEQFF	TGTGCCAGCAGCCCGGGGGCCGCCAATGAGCAGTTCTTC
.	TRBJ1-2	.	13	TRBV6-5	CASSFSANYGYTF	TGTGCCAGCAGCTTTTCAGCAAACTATGGCTACACCTTC
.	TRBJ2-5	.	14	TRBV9	CASSIRTEGETQYF	TGTGCCAGCAGCATCCGGACAGAGGGAGAGACCCAGTACTTC
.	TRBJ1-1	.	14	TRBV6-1	CASKRGGMNTEAFF	TGTGCCAGCAAAAGGGGGGGAATGAACACTGAAGCTTTCTTT
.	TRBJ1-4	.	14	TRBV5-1	CASSLPGENEKLFF	TGCGCCAGCAGCTTGCCAGGGGAGAATGAAAAACTGTTTTTT
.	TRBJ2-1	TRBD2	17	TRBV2	CASSGTSGRAKYNEQFF	TGTGCCAGCAGTGGTACTAGCGGGAGGGCCAAATACAATGAGCAGTTCTTC
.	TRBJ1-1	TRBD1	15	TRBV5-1	CASSLGDSWVTEAFF	TGCGCCAGCAGCTTAGGGGACAGCTGGGTCACTGAAGCTTTCTTT
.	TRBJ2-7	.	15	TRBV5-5	CASSPRVQESYEQYF	TGTGCCAGCAGCCCACGGGTACAGGAATCCTACGAGCAGTACTTC
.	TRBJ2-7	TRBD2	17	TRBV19	CASSPGLAGVSYSEQYF	TGTGCCAGTAGCCCCGGACTAGCGGGAGTTTCCTACAGCGAGCAGTACTTC
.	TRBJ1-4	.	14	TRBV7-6	CASSLVTGSEKLFF	TGTGCCAGCAGCTTAGTGACAGGTTCGGAAAAACTGTTTTTT